This T cell receptor beta chain was profiled in a study of cytomegalovirus exposure and HLA in healthy donors. General study results and limits: Per a prior analysis, the majority of TCR beta V segments were productive roughly 87% or roughly 30% of the time. Later analysis suggested most CMV-associated TCR beta chains were HLA-restricted. Sequence variants that were highly shared formed a cluster that was likely a sequencing artifact.

For this clone: What it binds is unknown.

The CDR3 consists of 12 residues. V lost 1 base, J lost 4 bases, and 7 bases lay in between. The germline V gene encodes CDR1 GTSNPN and CDR2 SVGIG (reference sequence). A multiplex PCR was run with 60 Vbeta primers and 13 Jbeta primers. Here immunoSEQ multiplex PCR was the method, and the copy in TCRdb shows in-frame clones only, minus some. The table shows some 87,000 clones, with approximately 80% occurring only once. This TCR came from a young man in good health and CMV-seronegative. The rearrangement joins TRBV30 to TRBJ1-1, with a tentative D call TRBD1 (6 bases). Material for sequencing was PBMCs. The CDR3, as DNA: TGTGCCTGGAGTGACAGGGTCACTGAAGCTTTCTTT. Its protein product is CAWSDRVTEAFF. Looking up the rest from reference TRBV30 and TRBJ1-1 gives the full variable domain: SQTIHQWPATLVQPVGSPLSLECTVEGTSNPNLYWYRQAAGRGLQLLFYSVGIGQISSEVPQNLSASRPQDRQFILSSKKLLLSDSGFYLCAWSDRVTEAFFGQGTRLTVV.